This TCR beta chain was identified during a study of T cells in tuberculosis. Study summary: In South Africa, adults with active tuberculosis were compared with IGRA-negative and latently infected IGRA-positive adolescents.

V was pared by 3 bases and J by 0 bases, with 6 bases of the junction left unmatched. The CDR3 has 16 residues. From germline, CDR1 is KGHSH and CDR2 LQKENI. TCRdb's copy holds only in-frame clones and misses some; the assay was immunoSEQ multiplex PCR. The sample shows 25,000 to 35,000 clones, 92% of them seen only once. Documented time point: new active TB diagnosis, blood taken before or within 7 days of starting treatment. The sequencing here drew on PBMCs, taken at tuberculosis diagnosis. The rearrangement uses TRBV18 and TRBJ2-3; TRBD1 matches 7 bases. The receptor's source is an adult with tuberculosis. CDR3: CASSPDRITSTDTQYF. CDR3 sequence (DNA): TGTGCCAGCTCACCGGACAGGATTACTAGCACAGATACGCAGTATTTT.